The clone carrying this T cell receptor beta chain was observed a handful of times. Its antigen remains unidentified. The data belong to a study of shared clonotypes between healthy human individuals. Study-level background: The study used three CD4 naive, three CD4 memory, two CD8 naive and one CD8 memory plate per donor.

Overall study results and limits: Researchers sampled blood only, noting tissue repertoires likely differ.

Sequenced by immunoSEQ multiplex PCR; TCRdb stores in-frame clones only, minus some. The table lists a few million clones, over 85% of them singletons. From germline, CDR1 is SNHLY and CDR2 FYNNEI. This CDR3 comprises 15 residues. Between the trimmed V and J ends, which lost 8 bases and 5 bases, there was a span of 18 bases. Sequenced material: naive CD4+ T cells sorted from blood. The subset here: CD45RA+ positively selected. The genes are TRBV2 and TRBJ2-2; possibly TRBD1 for D (5 bases). This sequence was found in a man between 18 and 29 years old in good health. The DNA of the CDR3 is TGTGCCAGCCTTCTTTCAGGGTTAGAGACCGGGGAGCTGTTTTTT. Its translation: CASLLSGLETGELFF.